The clone carrying this T cell receptor beta chain occurred many times. The antigen remains undetermined. The junction does not match germline at one end; this may be a read error. The data originate from a study of HIV-infected children after antiretroviral therapy interruption. The wider study: Samples from the continuous-treatment group were taken at weeks 0, 48 and 150. Broader study findings: Naive CD4+ Gini coefficient rose by interruption end, suggesting clonal expansion. After treatment interruption started, naive CD4+ CDR3 overlap across time points dropped.

The TCR library was built from RNA with a 3' RACE protocol and unique molecular identifiers. TCRdb independently ran MiXCR on the 3' RACE reads; one entry per CDR3 protein. This table holds 40,000 or so distinct CDR3 sequences, approximately 7% found once. The length of the CDR3 is 14 residues. CDR1 and CDR2 (germline): GTSNPN, SVGIG (reference sequence). Treatment defined: PENTA 11 planned treatment interruption arm or continuous ART arm. Participants had taken at least three-drug ART for at least 24 weeks. The sequenced sample was CD45RA+ CD4+ T cells from PBMCs, pooled from several time points, obtained from a donor given antiretroviral therapy, either interrupted or continuous. Subset here: naive CD4+ CD45RA+ CD45RO- T cells. The genes are TRBV30 and TRBJ2-5; TRBD2 matches at 8 bases. This receptor was taken from a pool of human donors with HIV. The CDR3 reads CAWTGGRGQDTQYF. Here the CDR3 DNA reads TGTGCCTGGACGGGGGGGCGCGGCCAAGACACCCAGTACTTT. The full variable domain, its missing parts supplied by reference TRBV30 and TRBJ2-5, is SQTIHQWPATLVQPVGSPLSLECTVEGTSNPNLYWYRQAAGRGLQLLFYSVGIGQISSEVPQNLSASRPQDRQFILSSKKLLLSDSGFYLCAWTGGRGQDTQYFGPGTRLLVL.